Listed here is a single T cell receptor beta chain. The entry originates in a study of blood T cell repertoires in COVID-19. The ends were cut back, 3 bases at V and 10 bases at J, with 8 bases in the middle. The length of the CDR3 is 11 residues. Germline CDR1 reads SGDLS; CDR2 reads YYNGEE. This table comes from immunoSEQ multiplex PCR, and its TCRdb copy is limited to in-frame clones, with some not included. This sample has about 130,000 clones, with about 86% found just once. This TCR derives from a woman aged 45 to 65 with acute or convalescent COVID-19. The chain employs TRBV9 and TRBJ2-1, with D maybe TRBD2 (5 bases). Sequenced sample: peripheral blood. The CDR3, as DNA: TGTGCCAGCAGCGCCAGGAGGGAGCAGTTCTTC. Its protein product is CASSARREQFF.